The T cell receptor (beta chain) described here comes from a study of CD8 T cells in Susac syndrome. J lost 4 bases, V lost 3 bases, and 4 bases had no gene match. Per germline, CDR1 SQVTM and CDR2 ANQGSEA. CDR3 length: 14 residues. Random hexamers were used to reverse transcribe about 0.5 to 1 ug of RNA. Amplification of TCR beta CDR3 was carried out by immunoSEQ multiplex PCR, which covered 54 Vbeta and 13 Jbeta segments. TCRdb ran MiXCR on the immunoSEQ multiplex PCR reads and lists one entry per CDR3 protein. The data show 170,000 or so distinct CDR3 sequences, with approximately 93% seen just once and 0.09% to 0.1% held by the top ten.

Sequencing used CD4+ T cells from PBMCs. The chain couples TRBV29-1 to TRBJ1-1; 11 bases agree with TRBD1. This receptor was obtained from a human donor with multiple sclerosis. CDR3 loop: CSVDWGQGGTEAFF. The CDR3 DNA follows: TGCAGCGTTGACTGGGGACAGGGGGGCACTGAAGCTTTCTTT. The whole variable domain, remainder taken from reference TRBV29-1 and TRBJ1-1, is SAVISQKPSRDICQRGTSLTIQCQVDSQVTMMFWYRQQPGQSLTLIATANQGSEATYESGFVIDKFPISRPNLTFSTLTVSNMSPEDSSIYLCSVDWGQGGTEAFFGQGTRLTVV.